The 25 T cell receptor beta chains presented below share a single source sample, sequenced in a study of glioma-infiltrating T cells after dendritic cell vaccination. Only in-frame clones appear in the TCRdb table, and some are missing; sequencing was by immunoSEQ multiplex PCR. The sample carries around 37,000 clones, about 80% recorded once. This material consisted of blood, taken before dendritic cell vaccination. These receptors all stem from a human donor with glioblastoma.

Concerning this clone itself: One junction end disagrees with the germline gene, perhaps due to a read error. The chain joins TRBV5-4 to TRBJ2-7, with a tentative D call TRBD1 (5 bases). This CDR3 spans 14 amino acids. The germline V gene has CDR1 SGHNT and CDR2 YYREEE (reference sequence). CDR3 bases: TGTGCCAGCAGTTTGGACACTAAATCGGACGAGCAGTACTTC. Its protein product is CASSLDTKSDEQYF.

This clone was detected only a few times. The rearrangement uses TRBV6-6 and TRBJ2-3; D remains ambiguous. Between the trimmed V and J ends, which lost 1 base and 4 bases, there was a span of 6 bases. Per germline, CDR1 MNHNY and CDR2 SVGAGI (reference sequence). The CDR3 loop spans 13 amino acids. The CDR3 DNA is TGTGCCAGCAGTTACTACCCGGCAGATACGCAGTATTTT. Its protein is CASSYYPADTQYF.

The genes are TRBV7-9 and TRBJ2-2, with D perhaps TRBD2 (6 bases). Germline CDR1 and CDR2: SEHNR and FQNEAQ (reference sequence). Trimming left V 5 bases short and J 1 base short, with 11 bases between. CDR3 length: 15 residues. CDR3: CASSPPRGNTGELFF. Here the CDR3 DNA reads TGTGCCAGCAGCCCCCCGCGGGGGAACACCGGGGAGCTGTTTTTT.

CDR3 sequence (DNA): TGTGCCAGCAGTTTCGACAGTGTAGCCAAAAACATTCAGTACTTC. Translation gives CASSFDSVAKNIQYF. This chain links TRBV28 with TRBJ2-4; D possibly corresponds to TRBD1 (5 bases). This CDR3 has 15 residues. Germline-derived CDR1 and CDR2 are MDHEN and SYDVKM. V was pared by 3 bases and J by 0 bases, with 9 bases between.

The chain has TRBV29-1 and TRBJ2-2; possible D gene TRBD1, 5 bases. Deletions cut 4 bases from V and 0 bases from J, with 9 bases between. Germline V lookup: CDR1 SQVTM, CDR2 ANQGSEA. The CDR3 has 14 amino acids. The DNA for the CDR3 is TGCAGCGTTGTTGGGGCCACGAACACCGGGGAGCTGTTTTTT. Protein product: CSVVGATNTGELFF.

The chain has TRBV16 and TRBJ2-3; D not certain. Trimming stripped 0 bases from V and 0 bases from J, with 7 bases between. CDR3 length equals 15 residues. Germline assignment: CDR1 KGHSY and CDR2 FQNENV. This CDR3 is CASSQSRSSTDTQYF. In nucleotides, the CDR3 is TGTGCCAGCAGCCAATCGAGGTCTAGCACAGATACGCAGTATTTT.

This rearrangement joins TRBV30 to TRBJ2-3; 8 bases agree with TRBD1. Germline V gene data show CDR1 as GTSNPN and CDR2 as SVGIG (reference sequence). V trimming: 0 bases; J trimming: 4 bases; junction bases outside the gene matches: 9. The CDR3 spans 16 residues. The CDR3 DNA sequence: TGTGCCTGGAGTGTATTGCAGGGGGCTATCGCAGATACGCAGTATTTT. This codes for CAWSVLQGAIADTQYF.

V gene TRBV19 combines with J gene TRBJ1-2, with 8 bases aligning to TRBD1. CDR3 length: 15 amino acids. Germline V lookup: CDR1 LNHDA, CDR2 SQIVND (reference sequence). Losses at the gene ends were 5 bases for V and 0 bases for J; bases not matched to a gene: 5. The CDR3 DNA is TGTGCCAGTAGTTTCGGGACAGGTTCTAACTATGGCTACACCTTC. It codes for CASSFGTGSNYGYTF.

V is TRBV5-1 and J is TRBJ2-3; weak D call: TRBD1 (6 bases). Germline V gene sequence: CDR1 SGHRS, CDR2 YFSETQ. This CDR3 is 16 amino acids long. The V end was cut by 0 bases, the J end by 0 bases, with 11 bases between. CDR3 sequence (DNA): TGCGCCAGCAGCTTGGGGGGACAAACTAGCACAGATACGCAGTATTTT. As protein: CASSLGGQTSTDTQYF.

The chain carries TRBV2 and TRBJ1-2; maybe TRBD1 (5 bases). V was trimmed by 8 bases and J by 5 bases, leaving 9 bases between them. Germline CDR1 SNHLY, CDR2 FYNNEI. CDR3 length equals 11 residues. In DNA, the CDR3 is TGTGCCAGCCGGGGGGTATATGGCTACACCTTC. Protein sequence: CASRGVYGYTF. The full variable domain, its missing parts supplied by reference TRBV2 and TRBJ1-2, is EPEVTQTPSHQVTQMGQEVILRCVPISNHLYFYWYRQILGQKVEFLVSFYNNEISEKSEIFDDQFSVERPDGSNFTLKIRSTKLEDSAMYFCASRGVYGYTFGSGTRLTVV.

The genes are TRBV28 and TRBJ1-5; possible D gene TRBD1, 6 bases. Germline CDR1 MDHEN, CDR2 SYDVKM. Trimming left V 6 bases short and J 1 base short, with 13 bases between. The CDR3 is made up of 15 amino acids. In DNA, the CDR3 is TGTGCCAGCAGCGAAACAACAGGGAGCAATCAGCCCCAGCATTTT. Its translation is CASSETTGSNQPQHF.

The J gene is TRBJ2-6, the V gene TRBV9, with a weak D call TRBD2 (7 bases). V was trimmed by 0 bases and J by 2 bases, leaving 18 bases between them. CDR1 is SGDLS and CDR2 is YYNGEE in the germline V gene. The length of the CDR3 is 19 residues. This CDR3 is CASSVAGIGGGAGANVLTF. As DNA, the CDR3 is TGTGCCAGCAGCGTAGCTGGGATAGGGGGGGGTGCTGGGGCCAACGTCCTGACTTTC.

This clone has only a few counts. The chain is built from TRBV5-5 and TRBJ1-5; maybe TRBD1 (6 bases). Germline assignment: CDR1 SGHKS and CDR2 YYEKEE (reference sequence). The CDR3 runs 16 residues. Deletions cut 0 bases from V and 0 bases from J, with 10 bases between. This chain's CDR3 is CASSLGQVYSNQPQHF. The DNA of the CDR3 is TGTGCCAGCAGCTTGGGACAGGTCTATAGCAATCAGCCCCAGCATTTT. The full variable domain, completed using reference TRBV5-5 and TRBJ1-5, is DAGVTQSPTHLIKTRGQQVTLRCSPISGHKSVSWYQQVLGQGPQFIFQYYEKEERGRGNFPDRFSARQFPNYSSELNVNALLLGDSALYLCASSLGQVYSNQPQHFGDGTRLSIL.

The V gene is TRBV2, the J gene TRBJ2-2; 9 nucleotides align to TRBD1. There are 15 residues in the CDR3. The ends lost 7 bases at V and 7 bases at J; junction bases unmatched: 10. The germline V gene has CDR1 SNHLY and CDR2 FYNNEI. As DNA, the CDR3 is TGTGCCAGCACTACAGACAGGGGGAGCGGCGGGGAGCTGTTTTTT. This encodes CASTTDRGSGGELFF.

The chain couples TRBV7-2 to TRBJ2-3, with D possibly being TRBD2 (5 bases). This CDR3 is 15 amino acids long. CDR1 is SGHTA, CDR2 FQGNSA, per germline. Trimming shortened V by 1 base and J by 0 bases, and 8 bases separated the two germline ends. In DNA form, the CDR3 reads TGTGCCAGCAGCTTAGTAGCGACTAGCACAGATACGCAGTATTTT. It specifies CASSLVATSTDTQYF.

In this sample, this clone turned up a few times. The CDR3 region is CASSLSPAGRGDQPQHF. CDR3 bases: TGTGCCAGCAGCTTATCCCCCGCGGGGCGGGGAGACCAGCCCCAGCATTTT. V gene TRBV7-8 combines with J gene TRBJ1-5; TRBD1 might be the D (5 bases). The V gene lost 2 bases and the J gene lost 7 bases, with 21 bases spanning the gap. CDR3 size: 17 residues. CDR1 and CDR2 from the germline V gene are SGHVS and FQNEAQ.

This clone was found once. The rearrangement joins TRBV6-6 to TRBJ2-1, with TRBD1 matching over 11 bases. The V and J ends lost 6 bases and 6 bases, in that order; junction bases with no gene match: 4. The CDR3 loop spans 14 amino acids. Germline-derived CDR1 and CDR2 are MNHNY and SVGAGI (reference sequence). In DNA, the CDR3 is TGTGCCAGCAGACCCGGGACAGGGGGCAATGAGCAGTTCTTC. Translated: CASRPGTGGNEQFF.

The CDR3 sequence: CASSTWDRVWETQYF. In DNA, the CDR3 is TGTGCCAGCAGCACCTGGGACAGGGTTTGGGAGACCCAGTACTTC. This rearrangement joins TRBV7-9 to TRBJ2-5, with 9 bases fitting TRBD1. The CDR3 is 15 residues long. V gave up 5 bases and J gave up 5 bases; unmatched junction bases: 9. In germline, CDR1 is SEHNR, CDR2 FQNEAQ (reference sequence).

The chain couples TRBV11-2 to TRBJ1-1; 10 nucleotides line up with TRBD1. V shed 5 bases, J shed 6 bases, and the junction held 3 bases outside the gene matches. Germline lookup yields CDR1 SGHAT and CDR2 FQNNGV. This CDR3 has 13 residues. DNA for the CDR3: TGTGCCAGCAGCCGACAGGGGGCCGCTGAAGCTTTCTTT. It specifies CASSRQGAAEAFF.

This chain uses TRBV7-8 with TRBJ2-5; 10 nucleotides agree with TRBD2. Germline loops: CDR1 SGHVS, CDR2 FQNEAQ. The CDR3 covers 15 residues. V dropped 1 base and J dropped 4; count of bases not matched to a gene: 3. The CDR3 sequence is CASSLERGGRETQYF. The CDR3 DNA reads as TGTGCCAGCAGCTTAGAGCGGGGGGGACGAGAGACCCAGTACTTC.

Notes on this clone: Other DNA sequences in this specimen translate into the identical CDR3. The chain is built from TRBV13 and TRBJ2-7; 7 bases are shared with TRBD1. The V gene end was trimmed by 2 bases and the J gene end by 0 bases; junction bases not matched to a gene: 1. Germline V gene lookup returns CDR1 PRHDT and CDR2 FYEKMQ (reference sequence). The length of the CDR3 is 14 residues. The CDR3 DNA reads TGTGCCAGCAGCTTACCAGGGGGCTCCTACGAGCAGTACTTC. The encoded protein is CASSLPGGSYEQYF. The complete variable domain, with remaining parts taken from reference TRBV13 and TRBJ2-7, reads AAGVIQSPRHLIKEKRETATLKCYPIPRHDTVYWYQQGPGQDPQFLISFYEKMQSDKGSIPDRFSAQQFSDYHSELNMSSLELGDSALYFCASSLPGGSYEQYFGPGTRLTVT.

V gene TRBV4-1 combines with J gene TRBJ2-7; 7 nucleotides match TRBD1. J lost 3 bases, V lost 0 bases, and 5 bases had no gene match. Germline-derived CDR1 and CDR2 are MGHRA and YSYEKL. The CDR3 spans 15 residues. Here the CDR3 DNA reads TGCGCCAGCAGCCAAGAACCGGGACAGTTCTACGAGCAGTACTTC. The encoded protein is CASSQEPGQFYEQYF.

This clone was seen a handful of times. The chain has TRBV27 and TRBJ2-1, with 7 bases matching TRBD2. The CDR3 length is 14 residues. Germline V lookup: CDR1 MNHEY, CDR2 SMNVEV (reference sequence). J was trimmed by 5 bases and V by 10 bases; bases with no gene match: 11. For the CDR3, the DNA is TGTGCCACAAACTGGGGGGGAACAAACAATGAGCAGTTCTTC. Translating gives CATNWGGTNNEQFF.

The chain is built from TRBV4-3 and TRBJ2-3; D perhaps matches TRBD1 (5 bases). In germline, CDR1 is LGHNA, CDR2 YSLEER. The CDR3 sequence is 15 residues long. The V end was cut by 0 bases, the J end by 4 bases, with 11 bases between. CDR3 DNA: TGCGCCAGCAGCCAAGACAGGGTTCAGGCAGATACGCAGTATTTT. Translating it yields CASSQDRVQADTQYF.

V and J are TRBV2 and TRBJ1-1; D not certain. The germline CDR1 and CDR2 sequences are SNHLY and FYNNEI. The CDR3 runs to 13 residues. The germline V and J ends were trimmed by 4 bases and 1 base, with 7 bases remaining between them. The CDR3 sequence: CASSVEWNTEAFF. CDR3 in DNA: TGTGCCAGCAGTGTAGAGTGGAACACTGAAGCTTTCTTT. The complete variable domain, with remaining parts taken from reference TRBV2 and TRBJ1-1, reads EPEVTQTPSHQVTQMGQEVILRCVPISNHLYFYWYRQILGQKVEFLVSFYNNEISEKSEIFDDQFSVERPDGSNFTLKIRSTKLEDSAMYFCASSVEWNTEAFFGQGTRLTVV.